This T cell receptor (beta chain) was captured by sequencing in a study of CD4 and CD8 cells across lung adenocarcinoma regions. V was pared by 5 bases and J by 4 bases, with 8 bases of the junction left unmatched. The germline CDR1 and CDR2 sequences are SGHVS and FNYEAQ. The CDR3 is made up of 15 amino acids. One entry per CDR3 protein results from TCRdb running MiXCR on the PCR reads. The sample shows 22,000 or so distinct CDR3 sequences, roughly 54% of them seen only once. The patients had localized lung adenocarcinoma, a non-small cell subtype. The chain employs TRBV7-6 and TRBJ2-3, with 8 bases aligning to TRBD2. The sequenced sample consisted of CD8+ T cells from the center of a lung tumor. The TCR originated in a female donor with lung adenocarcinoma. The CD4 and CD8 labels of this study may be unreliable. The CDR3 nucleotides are TGTGCCAGCAGCCCGGTAGCGGGACCCTCAGATACGCAGTATTTT. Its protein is CASSPVAGPSDTQYF.